The sequence of this TCR beta chain was determined in a study of B cell selection in AIRE deficiency. Sorting defined conventional CD4 T cells as CD4+CD127+. CDR1 is SGHTA and CDR2 is FQGTGA in the germline V gene. The CDR3 contains 16 residues. V gave up 5 bases and J gave up 2 bases; unmatched junction bases: 8. Profiled with immunoSEQ multiplex PCR; TCRdb holds only in-frame clones, not every one. Of fewer than 30,000 clones in the sample, roughly 96% are singletons; the top ten hold 0.2% to 0.25%. The chain couples TRBV7-3 to TRBJ2-7; 11 positions match TRBD2. The sample consisted of conventional CD4+ T cells sorted from PBMCs. This clonotype was sampled from a human donor with AIRE deficiency. The CDR3: CASSAQPGLAAYEQYF. The CDR3 DNA follows: TGTGCCAGCAGCGCGCAACCGGGACTAGCGGCCTACGAGCAGTACTTC.